A selection of T cell receptor beta chains follows, all from one sample in a study of Ad26.COV2.S vaccination and SARS-CoV-2 variants. TCRdb's copy holds only in-frame clones and misses some; the assay was immunoSEQ multiplex PCR. The data contain roughly 500,000 clones, about 88% of them singletons. This sample comprised peripheral blood, obtained in a trial of Ad26.COV2.S vaccine versus placebo. The receptors were sampled from a person aged 18 to 65 who received the Ad26.COV2.S COVID-19 vaccine or a placebo. The CDR3 runs from the conserved cysteine through the conserved F or W. Fields, in order: J gene, D gene, clone size, V gene, CDR3 DNA, CDR3 protein. A D gene is named only where the DNA matches it firmly. The size entry is marked missing in some rows and otherwise reads once, few, many or a size class.

TRBJ2-3,TRBD1,-,TRBV5-6,TGTGCCAGCAGCTGGGACAGGGGCACAGATACGCAGTATTTT,CASSWDRGTDTQYF
TRBJ2-1,-,-,TRBV5-4,TGTGCCAGCAGCCCCCCGCGCAGCGGGCACTACAATGAGCAGTTCTTC,CASSPPRSGHYNEQFF
TRBJ1-2,-,once,TRBV10-3,TGTGCCATCACCGCAGACCTGACAGGCATTTATGGCTACACCTTC,CAITADLTGIYGYTF
TRBJ2-3,-,-,TRBV5-6,TGTGCCAGCAGCCCACAGAGCACAGATACGCAGTATTTT,CASSPQSTDTQYF
TRBJ1-3,-,-,TRBV5-4,TGTGCCAGCAAATCACGGTTTGGAAACACCATATATTTT,CASKSRFGNTIYF
TRBJ1-4,-,-,TRBV5-1,TGCGCCAGCCGGCCAGGGAGCACTAATGAAAAACTGTTTTTT,CASRPGSTNEKLFF
TRBJ2-6,-,-,TRBV5-1,TGCGCCAGCAGCATGACACTCTCTGGGGCCAACGTCCTGACTTTC,CASSMTLSGANVLTF
TRBJ1-1,-,-,TRBV9,TGTGCCAGCAGCGTAGGAGGAAGGGACACTGAAGCTTTCTTT,CASSVGGRDTEAFF
TRBJ2-1,TRBD2,-,TRBV11-3,TGTGCCAGCAGCTTGGGGGTTATAGCTAGCGGGCTACTTGTGAATGAGCAGTTCTTC,CASSLGVIASGLLVNEQFF
TRBJ2-5,-,-,TRBV5-1,TGCGCCAGCAGCTTTTCGGAGACCCAGTACTTC,CASSFSETQYF
TRBJ2-3,TRBD2,-,TRBV9,TGTGCCAGCAGCGCCCGCCGGGGGGTGGGGTTGTCAGATACGCAGTATTTT,CASSARRGVGLSDTQYF
TRBJ1-1,-,-,TRBV6-5,TGTGCCAGCAGACGGCGGGAGTTGAGCGCTGAAGCTTTCTTT,CASRRRELSAEAFF
TRBJ2-1,-,-,TRBV5-3,TGTGCCAGAAGCACTTGGAATCTAGCTTTGGATCATGAGCAGTTCTTC,CARSTWNLALDHEQFF
TRBJ1-2,TRBD1,-,TRBV4-3,TGCGCCAGCAGCCAAGGACAGGGGGATGATGGCTACACCTTC,CASSQGQGDDGYTF
TRBJ2-5,TRBD2,-,TRBV29-1,TGCAGCGGGGTCCCGGGACTAGCTATAGGGACCCAGTACTTC,CSGVPGLAIGTQYF
TRBJ1-6,-,-,TRBV28,TGTGCCAGCAGTTTACTGTACGGAGGGGATTCACCCCTCCACTTT,CASSLLYGGDSPLHF
TRBJ2-1,-,-,TRBV4-3,TGCGCCAGCAGCCAATACTACAGACAGGCCCATTACAATGAGCAGTTCTTC,CASSQYYRQAHYNEQFF
TRBJ1-1,-,-,TRBV21-1,TGTGCCAGCAGCAAATGGGAACGGGAAGCTTTCTTT,CASSKWEREAFF
TRBJ1-1,-,-,TRBV15,TGTGCCACCGGGGGGGTTGATAACACTGAAGCTTTCTTT,CATGGVDNTEAFF
TRBJ1-5,-,few,TRBV6-6,TGTGCCAGCAGTTACGGGGATCAGCCCCAGCATTTT,CASSYGDQPQHF
TRBJ2-1,TRBD2,once,TRBV11-3,TGTGCCAGCAGTACGAGTAGCGGGAGGAACCCCAAGCAGTTCTTC,CASSTSSGRNPKQFF
TRBJ2-7,-,-,TRBV30,TGTGCCTACGAGGGGCCCCTCGGTAACGAGCAGTACTTC,CAYEGPLGNEQYF
TRBJ1-1,TRBD1,-,TRBV19,TGTGCCAGTTCCTACAGGGGGCCTTATACTGAAGCTTTCTTT,CASSYRGPYTEAFF
TRBJ2-6,-,once,TRBV9,TGTGCCAGCAGCTTATACATGGAGGCCAACGTCCTGACTTTC,CASSLYMEANVLTF
TRBJ2-1,-,-,TRBV29-1,TGCAGCGTTGACTTCGGAGGACTTTACAATGAGCAGTTCTTC,CSVDFGGLYNEQFF
TRBJ2-3,TRBD2,-,TRBV10-3,TGTGCCATCAGTGGCCTCGGGGGAGGGCCAGATACGCAGTATTTT,CAISGLGGGPDTQYF
TRBJ1-1,-,-,TRBV11-2,TGTGCCAGCAGCTCTCGCCCCGGGGAAATGAACACTGAAGCTTTCTTT,CASSSRPGEMNTEAFF
TRBJ2-1,TRBD2,-,TRBV11-1,TGTGCCAGCAGCTTAATGCTAGCGGGTCCCGGGCAGTTCTTC,CASSLMLAGPGQFF
TRBJ2-3,-,-,TRBV10-3,TGTGCCATCAGTGAGTCCCCGTCTAGCACAGATACGCAGTATTTT,CAISESPSSTDTQYF
TRBJ2-3,TRBD1,-,TRBV28,TGTGCCAGCAGTACCTCGGACAGGACAGATACGCAGTATTTT,CASSTSDRTDTQYF
TRBJ1-2,-,-,TRBV7-2,TGTGCCAGCAGCCCGGCAGGGGCAAACCATTTCTATGGCTACACCTTC,CASSPAGANHFYGYTF
TRBJ1-3,-,few,TRBV5-4,TGTGCCTGCATCACCTTGGGACATGGAAACACCATATATTTT,CACITLGHGNTIYF
TRBJ2-7,TRBD1,-,TRBV3-1/TRBV3-2,TGTGCCAGCACTGTGTCCCGGGACAGGTCTTCCGAGCAGTACTTC,CASTVSRDRSSEQYF
TRBJ2-3,TRBD2,-,TRBV5-1,TGCGCCAGCAGGTTAGCGGGGCACACAGATACGCAGTATTTT,CASRLAGHTDTQYF
TRBJ2-3,-,-,TRBV5-1,TGCGCCAGCAGCTTGGGCGGGACCAAAACTAATACGCAGTATTTT,CASSLGGTKTNTQYF
TRBJ1-1,-,-,TRBV20-1,TGCAGTGTTACCGACAGAGATGAAGCTTTCTTT,CSVTDRDEAFF
TRBJ1-1,-,-,TRBV5-4,TGTGCCAGCAGCCCGACACTGAACACTGAAGCTTTCTTT,CASSPTLNTEAFF
TRBJ1-5,TRBD1,once,TRBV7-2,TGTGCCAGCAGCTTGAACAGGGGGGAGGATCAGCCCCAGCATTTT,CASSLNRGEDQPQHF
TRBJ1-6,-,-,TRBV6-5,TGTGCCAGCAGTTATCGGTTTCCGAATTCACCCCTCCACTTT,CASSYRFPNSPLHF
TRBJ1-2,-,-,TRBV21-1,TGTGCCAGCACCCCCCGGGACAGGGGCTCTAATGGCTACACCTTC,CASTPRDRGSNGYTF